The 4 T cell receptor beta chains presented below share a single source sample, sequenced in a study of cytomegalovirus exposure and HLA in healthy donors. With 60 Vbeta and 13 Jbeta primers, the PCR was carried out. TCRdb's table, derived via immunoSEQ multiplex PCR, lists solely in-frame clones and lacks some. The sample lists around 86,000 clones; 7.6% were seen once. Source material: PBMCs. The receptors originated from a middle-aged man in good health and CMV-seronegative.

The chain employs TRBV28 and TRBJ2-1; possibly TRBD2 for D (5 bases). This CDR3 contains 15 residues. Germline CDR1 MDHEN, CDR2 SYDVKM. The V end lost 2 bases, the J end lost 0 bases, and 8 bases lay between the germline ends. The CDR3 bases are TGTGCCAGCAGTTTAGAGGGAAGCTCCTACAATGAGCAGTTCTTC. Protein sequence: CASSLEGSSYNEQFF. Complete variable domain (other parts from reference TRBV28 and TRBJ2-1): DVKVTQSSRYLVKRTGEKVFLECVQDMDHENMFWYRQDPGLGLRLIYFSYDVKMKEKGDIPEGYSVSREKKERFSLILESASTNQTSMYLCASSLEGSSYNEQFFGPGTRLTVL.

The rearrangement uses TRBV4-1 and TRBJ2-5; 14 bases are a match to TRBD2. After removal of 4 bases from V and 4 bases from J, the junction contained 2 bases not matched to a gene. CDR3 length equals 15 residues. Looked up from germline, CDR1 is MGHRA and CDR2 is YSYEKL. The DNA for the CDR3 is TGCGCCAGCAGCCTGGGGACTAGCGGGGGAGAGACCCAGTACTTC. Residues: CASSLGTSGGETQYF.

In DNA, the CDR3 is TGTGCCAGCAGCACAGGACAGGTCGTAGACGAGCAGTACTTC. Translation gives CASSTGQVVDEQYF. The J gene is TRBJ2-7, the V gene TRBV9; TRBD1 matches 7 bases. V dropped 4 bases and J dropped 5; count of bases not matched to a gene: 9. This CDR3 is 14 amino acids long. Per the germline V gene, CDR1 is SGDLS and CDR2 is YYNGEE. Full variable domain (missing parts from reference TRBV9 and TRBJ2-7): DSGVTQTPKHLITATGQRVTLRCSPRSGDLSVYWYQQSLDQGLQFLIQYYNGEERAKGNILERFSAQQFPDLHSELNLSSLELGDSALYFCASSTGQVVDEQYFGPGTRLTVT.

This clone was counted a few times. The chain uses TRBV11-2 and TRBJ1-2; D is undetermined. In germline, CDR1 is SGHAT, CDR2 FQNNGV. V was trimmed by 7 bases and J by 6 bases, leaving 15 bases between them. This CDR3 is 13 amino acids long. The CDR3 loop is CASTSPVKDGYTF. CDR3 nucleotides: TGTGCCAGCACTAGCCCCGTTAAGGATGGCTACACCTTC. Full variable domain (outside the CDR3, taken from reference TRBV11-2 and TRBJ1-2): EAGVAQSPRYKIIEKRQSVAFWCNPISGHATLYWYQQILGQGPKLLIQFQNNGVVDDSQLPKDRFSAERLKGVDSTLKIQPAKLEDSAVYLCASTSPVKDGYTFGSGTRLTVV.